A selection of T cell receptor beta chains follows, all from one sample in a study of CXCR3-negative and CXCR3-positive naive CD8 T cells. TCRdb re-called the 5' RACE reads and catalogs CDR3 proteins one per entry, DNA excluded. The specimen's table records fewer than 60,000 distinct CDR3 sequences. Sequences were obtained from memory CD8+ T cells from blood. These receptors all come from a human donor in good health. Some clones in this sample may be carry-over from other donors' samples. Each CDR3 is given with its conserved first and last residue. Fields, in order: V gene, J gene, CDR3 protein.

v_call: TRBV4-1
j_call: TRBJ2-7
cdr3_aa: CASSHPRGASGTYEQYF

v_call: TRBV3-1
j_call: TRBJ2-1
cdr3_aa: CASSQGRGHEQFF

v_call: TRBV15
j_call: TRBJ2-1
cdr3_aa: CATSPDREPYNEQFF

v_call: TRBV30
j_call: TRBJ1-1
cdr3_aa: CAWSVPGLAFF

v_call: TRBV29-1
j_call: TRBJ2-2
cdr3_aa: CSVEDRDREGTGELFF

v_call: TRBV7-9
j_call: TRBJ1-2
cdr3_aa: CASSQNTWTGNNYGYTF

v_call: TRBV14
j_call: TRBJ2-2
cdr3_aa: CASSQVGLTGELFF

v_call: TRBV3-1
j_call: TRBJ2-3
cdr3_aa: CASSQAQLAASMDTQYF

v_call: TRBV20-1
j_call: TRBJ2-5
cdr3_aa: CSARVRRLAGQETQYF

v_call: TRBV29-1
j_call: TRBJ2-7
cdr3_aa: CSVEDLTGASYEQYF

v_call: TRBV28
j_call: TRBJ2-7
cdr3_aa: CASTTSYEQYF

v_call: TRBV3-1
j_call: TRBJ2-5
cdr3_aa: CASSQPPTGGQETQYF

v_call: TRBV29-1
j_call: TRBJ2-5
cdr3_aa: CSVEVGTQETQYF

v_call: TRBV7-6
j_call: TRBJ1-1
cdr3_aa: CASSTGQGAWTEAFF

v_call: TRBV5-1
j_call: TRBJ2-7
cdr3_aa: CASSLDDPYEQYF

v_call: TRBV4-1
j_call: TRBJ2-7
cdr3_aa: CASSRTSVYEQYF

v_call: TRBV6-6
j_call: TRBJ1-3
cdr3_aa: CASSYLGTAGNTIYF

v_call: TRBV11-3
j_call: TRBJ2-1
cdr3_aa: CASSPRTSVGEQFF

v_call: TRBV29-1
j_call: TRBJ2-5
cdr3_aa: CSVAIAGDNQETQYF

v_call: TRBV7-9
j_call: TRBJ1-1
cdr3_aa: CAIGRGTEAFF

v_call: TRBV10-3
j_call: TRBJ2-1
cdr3_aa: CAISETDRSSYNEQFF

v_call: TRBV29-1
j_call: TRBJ2-3
cdr3_aa: CSVEKRQGASSTDTQYF

v_call: TRBV6-4
j_call: TRBJ2-2
cdr3_aa: CASSDGGEAGELFF